The next 32 T cell receptor beta chains were all read from a single sample in a study of blood T cell repertoires in COVID-19. Here immunoSEQ multiplex PCR was the method, and the copy in TCRdb shows in-frame clones only, minus some. Seen here are about 160,000 clones, roughly 86% observed once, and the top ten hold roughly 4%. Sequencing used peripheral blood. Every receptor here comes from a woman between 55 and 75 years old who had recovered from COVID-19.

The chain is built from TRBV5-1 and TRBJ2-4; the match to TRBD1 covers 7 bases. V lost 2 bases to trimming and J lost 0 bases; unmatched junction nucleotides: 5. CDR1 and CDR2 (germline): SGHRS, YFSETQ. The CDR3 contains 16 residues. In nucleotides, the CDR3 is TGCGCCAGCAGCTTAGGGGGCCAGGGAGCCAAAAACATTCAGTACTTC. Protein product: CASSLGGQGAKNIQYF.

This clone was seen repeatedly, ten times or more. The V gene is TRBV27, the J gene TRBJ2-5; 16 positions agree with TRBD2. The V and J ends lost 8 bases and 1 base, in that order; junction bases with no gene match: 1. Germline CDR1 MNHEY, CDR2 SMNVEV (reference sequence). The CDR3 sequence is 15 residues long. The CDR3 nucleotides read TGTGCCAGCGGGACTAGCGGGGGGGCCCAAGAGACCCAGTACTTC. This encodes CASGTSGGAQETQYF.

V and J are TRBV5-1 and TRBJ2-5, with D possibly matching TRBD2 (5 bases). Looked up from germline, CDR1 is SGHRS and CDR2 is YFSETQ. The CDR3 has 15 residues. The ends were cut back, 1 base at V and 5 bases at J, with 15 bases in the middle. The DNA for the CDR3 is TGCGCCAGCAGCTTGAATGCTGCGGGCGAGGAGACCCAGTACTTC. Translation gives CASSLNAAGEETQYF. The full variable domain, completed using reference TRBV5-1 and TRBJ2-5, is KAGVTQTPRYLIKTRGQQVTLSCSPISGHRSVSWYQQTPGQGLQFLFEYFSETQRNKGNFPGRFSGRQFSNSRSEMNVSTLELGDSALYLCASSLNAAGEETQYFGPGTRLLVL.

This clone was seen ten or more times. This chain joins TRBV4-1 and TRBJ1-6; D remains ambiguous. Germline CDR1 and CDR2: MGHRA and YSYEKL. The ends were cut back, 1 base at V and 15 bases at J, with 13 bases in the middle. This CDR3 has 13 residues. CDR3 bases: TGCGCCAGCAGCCAAGGTCGCGGAAAGGACCTCCACTTT. This gives the protein CASSQGRGKDLHF.

The chain combines TRBV27 with TRBJ2-2; D is perhaps TRBD1 (6 bases). The CDR3 sequence is 13 residues long. Deletions cut 3 bases from V and 7 bases from J, with 9 bases between. The V gene's germline CDR1 is MNHEY and CDR2 SMNVEV (reference sequence). The CDR3 coding sequence is TGTGCCAGCAGTTTCTGGGGGCTCGGGGAGCTGTTTTTT. Translated: CASSFWGLGELFF.

The chain couples TRBV10-3 to TRBJ1-1, with 7 bases identical to TRBD1. This CDR3 is 13 amino acids long. V gave up 10 bases and J gave up 11 bases; unmatched junction bases: 16. Per germline, CDR1 ENHRY and CDR2 SYGVKD. The CDR3 region is CATATIGQDSAFF. In nucleotides, the CDR3 is TGTGCCACCGCGACCATAGGACAGGATTCGGCTTTCTTT.

The V call is TRBV3-1 (or the pseudogene TRBV3-2), the J call TRBJ2-7, with TRBD1 as a possible D gene (5 bases). The CDR3 contains 13 residues. V dropped 3 bases and J dropped 7 bases, with 13 bases sitting between them. CDR1 LGHDT and CDR2 YNNKEL come from the germline V gene (reference sequence). The CDR3 protein is CASSHGQGGEQYF. The CDR3 nucleotides read TGTGCCAGCAGCCACGGTCAGGGTGGGGAGCAGTACTTC.

The chain joins TRBV28 to TRBJ2-7; 9 nucleotides line up with TRBD1. Trimming took 1 base from V and 4 from J; bases not matched to a gene: 2. Germline values: CDR1 MDHEN, CDR2 SYDVKM. The CDR3 length is 14 residues. CDR3: CASSLSGQGYEQYF. The DNA of the CDR3 is TGTGCCAGCAGTTTATCGGGACAGGGATACGAGCAGTACTTC.

V gene TRBV7-2 combines with J gene TRBJ2-5; TRBD2 matches at 9 bases. The CDR3 covers 15 residues. V lost 5 bases to trimming and J lost 1 base; unmatched junction nucleotides: 5. Germline V lookup: CDR1 SGHTA, CDR2 FQGNSA. CDR3 nucleotides: TGTGCCAGCAGCCCATTGCGGGGGGGCCAAGAGACCCAGTACTTC. Translating gives CASSPLRGGQETQYF.

The chain combines TRBV18 with TRBJ1-2, with D uncertain. Germline V gene data show CDR1 as KGHSH and CDR2 as LQKENI. The CDR3 length is 15 residues. With 2 bases removed from V and 4 bases from J, the gap between germline ends came to 14 bases. The chain's CDR3 is CASSPVATLAYGYTF. The DNA for the CDR3 is TGTGCCAGCTCACCAGTGGCGACACTAGCCTATGGCTACACCTTC.

This clone was detected a few times. The rearrangement joins TRBV7-9 to TRBJ1-2, with TRBD1 matching over 8 bases. J was trimmed by 5 bases and V by 5 bases; bases with no gene match: 7. The CDR3 consists of 14 residues. Germline CDR1 reads SEHNR; CDR2 reads FQNEAQ (reference sequence). The CDR3 DNA is TGTGCCAGCAGCCCGTCGGACAGGGAGTATGGCTACACCTTC. It encodes CASSPSDREYGYTF.

This sequence joins TRBV6-5 and TRBJ1-2; D perhaps matches TRBD1 (5 bases). Per germline, CDR1 MNHEY and CDR2 SVGAGI. This CDR3 has 15 residues. Trimming took off 6 bases at V and 2 bases at J, with 16 bases between the two ends. The CDR3 loop reads CASRLLGGGNYGYTF. DNA of the CDR3: TGTGCCAGCAGATTGCTGGGGGGTGGCAACTATGGCTACACCTTC.

In its sample, this clone was seen a few times. The rearrangement uses TRBV5-1 and TRBJ2-1, with a weak D call TRBD2 (6 bases). Germline CDR1 is SGHRS and CDR2 is YFSETQ. V lost 1 base to trimming and J lost 4 bases, with 12 bases between them. The CDR3 is 15 residues long. Written as DNA, the CDR3 is TGCGCCAGCAGCTTGTCGGCTAGCGATTACAATGAGCAGTTCTTC. Protein: CASSLSASDYNEQFF.

The V and J genes are TRBV10-3 and TRBJ2-1; 10 bases align to TRBD1. The ends lost 10 bases at V and 6 bases at J; junction bases unmatched: 3. Germline V gene data show CDR1 as ENHRY and CDR2 as SYGVKD. CDR3 length: 12 amino acids. CDR3 residues: CATRTGGNEQFF. The CDR3 coding sequence is TGTGCCACCAGGACAGGGGGCAATGAGCAGTTCTTC.

This clone appeared a single time. Within the sample, other DNA sequences also encode this same CDR3. The chain couples TRBV28 to TRBJ2-7, with a weak D call TRBD2 (6 bases). The CDR3 covers 13 residues. Germline assignment: CDR1 MDHEN and CDR2 SYDVKM. V was pared by 3 bases and J by 4 bases, with 10 bases between. CDR3 protein: CASSLGGGYEQYF. For the CDR3, the DNA is TGTGCCAGCAGTTTGGGGGGAGGATACGAGCAGTACTTC.

The CDR3 loop reads CASSLGARSLGYGYTF. Written as DNA, the CDR3 is TGTGCCAGCAGTTTGGGGGCAAGGAGTTTGGGGTATGGCTACACCTTC. The rearrangement joins TRBV28 to TRBJ1-2; possibly TRBD1 for D (6 bases). The length of the CDR3 is 16 residues. CDR1 and CDR2 (germline): MDHEN, SYDVKM. V was cut by 3 bases and J by 5 bases, with 19 bases left in between.

This clone was seen many times. The rearrangement uses TRBV7-6 and TRBJ1-6; TRBD1 matches 8 bases. Per the germline V gene, CDR1 is SGHVS and CDR2 is FNYEAQ. The CDR3 contains 15 residues. J gave up 7 bases and V 5 bases, and 7 bases lay outside the gene matches. CDR3 in DNA: TGTGCCAGCAGCGCTTCCGGGACAGGCAATTCACCCCTCCACTTT. Protein sequence: CASSASGTGNSPLHF.

The chain joins TRBV7-9 to TRBJ1-1; 9 nucleotides line up with TRBD1. CDR3 size: 15 residues. Trimming took 0 bases from V and 5 from J; bases not matched to a gene: 4. The germline V gene has CDR1 SEHNR and CDR2 FQNEAQ (reference sequence). The CDR3 sequence: CASSLAGTGLTEAFF. In DNA form, the CDR3 reads TGTGCCAGCAGCTTAGCAGGGACAGGGTTGACTGAAGCTTTCTTT.

DNA of the CDR3: TGTGCCAGCAGCCGCACCGGGGAGCTGTTTTTT. Its protein is CASSRTGELFF. The gene calls are TRBV7-9 and TRBJ2-2; D remains ambiguous. The CDR3 is 11 residues long. V lost 5 bases, J lost 4 bases, and 2 bases lay in between. CDR1 is SEHNR, CDR2 FQNEAQ, per germline (reference sequence).

This chain connects TRBV10-3 to TRBJ2-2; possible D gene TRBD1, 5 bases. Germline V gene lookup returns CDR1 ENHRY and CDR2 SYGVKD. The CDR3 is 12 amino acids. Trimming shortened V by 7 bases and J by 5 bases, and 8 bases separated the two germline ends. The chain's CDR3 is CAIKGATGELFF. Here the CDR3 DNA reads TGTGCCATCAAAGGGGCTACCGGGGAGCTGTTTTTT.

The chain couples TRBV5-4 to TRBJ2-1; 7 bases line up with TRBD2. Trimming cost V 0 bases and J 4 bases; bases outside gene matches: 4. CDR1 and CDR2 (germline): SGHNT, YYREEE (reference sequence). The CDR3 consists of 15 residues. The CDR3 sequence: CASSLGGGLYNEQFF. CDR3 sequence (DNA): TGTGCCAGCAGCTTGGGCGGGGGTCTATACAATGAGCAGTTCTTC.

The V and J genes are TRBV7-6 and TRBJ2-1; 13 bases agree with TRBD2. The CDR3 totals 21 residues. The V segment lost 5 bases and the J segment 8 bases; nucleotides outside the gene matches: 24. Per germline, CDR1 SGHVS and CDR2 FNYEAQ. CDR3 region: CASSLPELRLGTSGDADEQFF. The CDR3 DNA sequence: TGTGCCAGCAGCCTACCCGAACTCCGACTTGGGACTAGCGGGGATGCGGATGAGCAGTTCTTC. The full variable domain, with the rest looked up from reference TRBV7-6 and TRBJ2-1, is GAGVSQSPRYKVTKRGQDVALRCDPISGHVSLYWYRQALGQGPEFLTYFNYEAQQDKSGLPNDRFSAERPEGSISTLTIQRTEQRDSAMYRCASSLPELRLGTSGDADEQFFGPGTRLTVL.

The chain combines TRBV3-1 (or the pseudogene TRBV3-2) with TRBJ2-7; a weak D match, TRBD2 (6 bases). The germline V gene encodes CDR1 LGHDT and CDR2 YNNKEL (reference sequence). The CDR3 extends over 13 amino acids. The V gene lost 3 bases and the J gene lost 6 bases, with 12 bases spanning the gap. Here the CDR3 reads CASSQAGIGEQYF. CDR3 in DNA: TGTGCCAGCAGCCAGGCGGGGATTGGCGAGCAGTACTTC.

CDR3 region: CAISEQGSWYGYTF. CDR3 DNA sequence: TGTGCCATCAGTGAACAGGGGAGTTGGTATGGCTACACCTTC. J is TRBJ1-2 and V is TRBV10-3; 7 bases fit TRBD1. The CDR3 consists of 14 residues. Germline V gene sequence: CDR1 ENHRY, CDR2 SYGVKD. V was clipped by 3 bases and J by 5 bases; unmatched bases: 6.

This clone has a single count. V is TRBV28 and J is TRBJ2-7; no firm D call. The V gene lost 8 bases and the J gene lost 3 bases, with 11 bases spanning the gap. The length of the CDR3 is 12 residues. CDR1 is MDHEN, CDR2 SYDVKM, per germline. For the CDR3, the DNA is TGTGCCAGCGGTGTCAGTAACTACGAGCAGTACTTC. It is translated as CASGVSNYEQYF.

The V gene is TRBV4-1, the J gene TRBJ1-1, with D perhaps TRBD1 (5 bases). V dropped 2 bases and J dropped 1 base, with 8 bases sitting between them. CDR3 length: 14 amino acids. Germline V gene lookup returns CDR1 MGHRA and CDR2 YSYEKL. The CDR3 DNA sequence: TGCGCCAGCAGCCAATACAGGCAGAACACTGAAGCTTTCTTT. Translating it yields CASSQYRQNTEAFF.

The gene calls are TRBV28 and TRBJ1-1; D unresolved. The CDR3 length is 14 residues. Germline V gene lookup returns CDR1 MDHEN and CDR2 SYDVKM. V dropped 4 bases and J dropped 2 bases, with 11 bases sitting between them. CDR3 sequence: CASSSAGSNTEAFF. The CDR3 DNA reads as TGTGCCAGCAGTTCCGCGGGGTCAAACACTGAAGCTTTCTTT.

This chain joins TRBV2 and TRBJ2-7; D may be TRBD2 (5 bases). V dropped 3 bases and J dropped 6 bases, with 12 bases sitting between them. From germline, CDR1 is SNHLY and CDR2 FYNNEI. This CDR3 comprises 13 residues. CDR3 sequence reads: CASSEGRRAEQYF. CDR3 coding DNA: TGTGCCAGCAGTGAGGGCAGGCGGGCCGAGCAGTACTTC.

The DNA for the CDR3 is TGTGCCAGTAGTATAGATAACGACAGAAACAATGAGCAGTTCTTC. Amino acids: CASSIDNDRNNEQFF. The chain links TRBV19 to TRBJ2-1; tentatively, D is TRBD1 (5 bases). Trimming took off 0 bases at V and 5 bases at J, with 11 bases between the two ends. The CDR3 contains 15 residues. Germline assignment: CDR1 LNHDA and CDR2 SQIVND (reference sequence).

The rearrangement uses TRBV6-5 and TRBJ1-1, with 9 nucleotides matching TRBD1. Trimming took 5 bases from V and 3 from J; bases not matched to a gene: 7. The CDR3 consists of 15 residues. Per germline, CDR1 MNHEY and CDR2 SVGAGI. CDR3 in amino acids: CASSINRGLDTEAFF. In DNA form, the CDR3 reads TGTGCCAGCAGTATAAACAGGGGGCTGGACACTGAAGCTTTCTTT.

CDR3 loop: CASSIEGGKRGTQYF. In nucleotides, the CDR3 is TGTGCCAGTAGTATAGAAGGCGGGAAAAGGGGTACGCAGTATTTT. This chain links TRBV19 with TRBJ2-3; TRBD2 is a possible D gene (6 bases). Germline V lookup: CDR1 LNHDA, CDR2 SQIVND (reference sequence). There are 15 residues in the CDR3. V was trimmed by 0 bases and J by 8 bases, leaving 15 bases between them.

The V and J genes are TRBV10-2 and TRBJ2-3, with D possibly being TRBD1 (6 bases). The CDR3 sequence is 14 residues long. Between the trimmed V and J ends, which lost 5 bases and 2 bases, there was a span of 11 bases. CDR1 is WSHSY, CDR2 SAAADI, per germline. The DNA for the CDR3 is TGCGCCAGCAGTTCAGGACAGCCCACAGATACGCAGTATTTT. The encoded protein is CASSSGQPTDTQYF.